What follows describes a single TCR beta chain. Its antigen is not identified. Patients who provided the archived tumor blocks had not received neoadjuvant therapy before surgery. These data come from a study of CXCR4 blockade with PD-1 therapy in pancreatic cancer. Study-wide points: Tumors were clonally expanded, mean roughly 0.15 versus 0.05 in healthy blood.

Assay used: immunoSEQ multiplex PCR; TCRdb lists only in-frame clones, some missing. The sample has about 15,000 clones, around 72% seen once; the top ten hold 5% to 6.5%. The CDR3 loop spans 16 amino acids. V lost 6 bases to trimming and J lost 5 bases; unmatched junction nucleotides: 12. CDR1 and CDR2 from the germline V gene are LNHDA and SQIVND (reference sequence). The receptor was derived from a human donor with pancreatic ductal adenocarcinoma. The material sequenced was tumor tissue. The V and J genes are TRBV19 and TRBJ1-1, with 10 bases matching TRBD1. This CDR3 reads CASSELYGTGVTEAFF. The CDR3 DNA follows: TGTGCCAGTAGCGAGCTCTACGGGACAGGGGTTACTGAAGCTTTCTTT.